Each of the 22 T cell receptor beta chains below was sequenced from the same sample in a study of blood T cell repertoires in COVID-19. Generated by immunoSEQ multiplex PCR, the TCRdb table keeps only in-frame clones and is missing some. The data contain some 110,000 clones, 80% to 85% of them singletons. Material for sequencing was PBMCs or T cells enriched from blood (not recorded which). The receptors originated from a woman aged 25-40 years who had recovered from COVID-19.

The CDR3 DNA sequence: TGTGCCAGTAGTCGGACAGGGTCGAATGAAAAACTGTTTTTT. It specifies CASSRTGSNEKLFF. The chain has TRBV19 and TRBJ1-4, with TRBD1 matching 8 bases. V shed 5 bases, J shed 5 bases, and the junction held 4 bases outside the gene matches. Germline-derived CDR1 and CDR2 are LNHDA and SQIVND (reference sequence). The CDR3 is 14 residues long. The variable domain in full, with the rest retrieved from reference TRBV19 and TRBJ1-4, is DGGITQSPKYLFRKEGQNVTLSCEQNLNHDAMYWYRQDPGQGLRLIYYSQIVNDFQKGDIAEGYSVSREKKESFPLTVTSAQKNPTAFYLCASSRTGSNEKLFFGSGTQLSVL.

This clone was recorded once. The chain employs TRBV2 and TRBJ1-6, with a tentative D call TRBD1 (5 bases). Germline V gene sequence: CDR1 SNHLY, CDR2 FYNNEI. CDR3 size: 14 residues. V lost 6 bases and J 6 bases, leaving 12 bases between the germline ends. CDR3 nucleotide sequence: TGTGCCAGCAGCCCTGACAGAGGTAATTCACCCCTCCACTTT. Its translation: CASSPDRGNSPLHF.

The V and J genes are TRBV19 and TRBJ2-5; D is possibly TRBD1 (6 bases). From germline, CDR1 is LNHDA and CDR2 SQIVND (reference sequence). The CDR3 is 15 residues long. The V gene lost 0 bases and the J gene lost 0 bases, with 8 bases spanning the gap. Here the CDR3 DNA reads TGTGCCAGTAGTATAGATTGGACAGACCAAGAGACCCAGTACTTC. Translated: CASSIDWTDQETQYF.

The rearrangement uses TRBV9 and TRBJ1-2, with 11 bases that match TRBD1. V shed 0 bases and J 8 bases; nucleotides not matched to a gene: 6. The CDR3 length is 15 residues. CDR1 is SGDLS, CDR2 YYNGEE, per germline. The CDR3 reads CASSVGGQGAFGYTF. In nucleotides, the CDR3 is TGTGCCAGCAGCGTAGGTGGACAGGGGGCGTTCGGCTACACCTTC.

The table lists this clone with a few counts. The gene calls are TRBV5-5 and TRBJ2-7; 12 bases align to TRBD2. Germline V gene lookup returns CDR1 SGHKS and CDR2 YYEKEE (reference sequence). CDR3 length equals 14 residues. The ends lost 0 bases at V and 7 bases at J; junction bases unmatched: 2. For the CDR3, the DNA is TGTGCCAGCAGCTTGGTACTAGCGGGGGGTGAGCAGTACTTC. Amino acids: CASSLVLAGGEQYF.

The rearrangement links TRBV7-9 to TRBJ2-2; tentative D call: TRBD2 (5 bases). Trimming pared 2 bases from V and 4 bases from J, leaving 11 bases between. The CDR3 length is 15 residues. CDR1 and CDR2 (germline): SEHNR, FQNEAQ (reference sequence). The CDR3 loop is CASSLSGGPTGELFF. For the CDR3, the DNA is TGTGCCAGCAGCTTAAGCGGCGGGCCCACCGGGGAGCTGTTTTTT.

The chain recombines TRBV4-3 with TRBJ2-1, with TRBD2 matching over 14 bases. The CDR3 has 18 amino acids. V trimming: 3 bases; J trimming: 4 bases; junction bases outside the gene matches: 8. Germline lookup yields CDR1 LGHNA and CDR2 YSLEER. CDR3 DNA: TGCGCCAGCAGCCACCGACTAGCGGGAGGGCCCAGGTACAATGAGCAGTTCTTC. It translates to CASSHRLAGGPRYNEQFF.

This clone was observed a few times. The V call is TRBV27, the J call TRBJ2-1, with D possibly TRBD1 on 5 matching bases. CDR1 and CDR2 from the germline V gene are MNHEY and SMNVEV (reference sequence). V lost 3 bases, J lost 9 bases, and 15 bases lay in between. This CDR3 comprises 14 residues. CDR3 loop: CASSFRVASGEQFF. The CDR3 region has the DNA TGTGCCAGCAGTTTCAGGGTCGCTTCGGGTGAGCAGTTCTTC.

The genes are TRBV28 and TRBJ1-3, with D perhaps TRBD1 (6 bases). Germline values: CDR1 MDHEN, CDR2 SYDVKM. Deletions cut 7 bases from V and 4 bases from J, with 26 bases between. The CDR3 totals 18 residues. CDR3 nucleotides: TGTGCCAGCACCCTTGGACAGAGTAGGGGTAACCGGGGAAACACCATATATTTT. It codes for CASTLGQSRGNRGNTIYF.

The chain has TRBV29-1 and TRBJ1-5, with D perhaps matching TRBD1 (5 bases). The ends were cut back, 8 bases at V and 6 bases at J, with 17 bases in the middle. This CDR3 comprises 13 residues. CDR1 and CDR2 (germline): SQVTM, ANQGSEA. As DNA, the CDR3 is TGCAGCCACGGAGGGGTTGCTGGTCAGCCCCAGCATTTT. The encoded protein is CSHGGVAGQPQHF.

On this clone itself: Its ends do not fully match the called genes, so a read error is possible. This sequence joins TRBV30 and TRBJ1-2; perhaps TRBD1 as D (6 bases). The V gene's germline CDR1 is GTSNPN and CDR2 SVGIG (reference sequence). The CDR3 runs to 11 residues. DNA for the CDR3: TGTGCCTGGGGGGGCGACTATGGCCACACCTTC. Translation: CAWGGDYGHTF.

The chain links TRBV11-2 to TRBJ1-3, with D possibly matching TRBD1 (5 bases). Germline loops: CDR1 SGHAT, CDR2 FQNNGV. Between the trimmed V and J ends, which lost 3 bases and 3 bases, there was a span of 9 bases. This CDR3 has 14 amino acids. The CDR3 spells CASSFGARGNTIYF. The CDR3 nucleotides read TGTGCCAGCAGCTTTGGGGCTCGTGGAAACACCATATATTTT.

The V and J genes are TRBV23-1 and TRBJ1-1, with 7 positions matching TRBD1. TRBV23-1 is classed as an ORF, of uncertain function. The length of the CDR3 is 12 residues. V trimming: 6 bases; J trimming: 6 bases; junction bases outside the gene matches: 4. Here the CDR3 reads CASSSGTAEAFF. The DNA for the CDR3 is TGCGCCAGCAGCTCCGGGACAGCTGAAGCTTTCTTT.

The chain recombines TRBV30 with TRBJ2-1, with D hard to call. The CDR3 spans 13 residues. Germline lookup yields CDR1 GTSNPN and CDR2 SVGIG (reference sequence). Trimming pared 0 bases from V and 5 bases from J, leaving 8 bases between. The CDR3 reads CAWSVAINNEQFF. The CDR3 DNA follows: TGTGCCTGGAGTGTAGCGATAAACAATGAGCAGTTCTTC.

The chain combines TRBV10-1 with TRBJ2-7; 14 bases fit TRBD2. The CDR3 is 16 amino acids. V shed 8 bases and J 2 bases; nucleotides not matched to a gene: 8. Germline-derived CDR1 and CDR2 are WNHNN and SYGVQD (reference sequence). Written as DNA, the CDR3 is TGCGCCAGCTGGGGACTAGCGGGAGCGGGAGCCTACGAGCAGTACTTC. Its protein product is CASWGLAGAGAYEQYF.

The chain employs TRBV7-3 and TRBJ2-2; D is uncertain. The CDR3 is made up of 14 amino acids. The V gene's germline CDR1 is SGHTA and CDR2 FQGTGA. Trimming left V 4 bases short and J 2 bases short, with 8 bases between. CDR3 protein: CASSSWANTGELFF. The DNA for the CDR3 is TGTGCCAGCAGCTCTTGGGCCAACACCGGGGAGCTGTTTTTT.

The chain carries TRBV5-1 and TRBJ2-1; D is unresolved. V lost 1 base and J 7 bases, leaving 3 bases between the germline ends. CDR3 length: 11 residues. In germline, CDR1 is SGHRS, CDR2 YFSETQ. Here the CDR3 reads CASSLRNEQFF. The CDR3 DNA reads as TGCGCCAGCAGCTTGCGGAATGAGCAGTTCTTC.

The gene calls are TRBV4-3 and TRBJ2-4; TRBD1 matches 8 bases. Germline values: CDR1 LGHNA, CDR2 YSLEER. V shed 3 bases and J 4 bases; nucleotides not matched to a gene: 8. The CDR3 extends over 16 amino acids. CDR3 sequence: CASSHADRVKKNIQYF. CDR3 nucleotide sequence: TGCGCCAGCAGCCACGCGGACAGGGTCAAAAAAAACATTCAGTACTTC.

The chain combines TRBV7-8 with TRBJ1-6; 7 bases line up with TRBD1. The CDR3 is 15 residues long. From germline, CDR1 is SGHVS and CDR2 FQNEAQ. Trimming at V came to 5 bases and at J to 7 bases, leaving 8 bases not matched to a gene. CDR3 sequence (DNA): TGTGCCAGCAGCCAAGACAGGGTGAGGAATTCACCCCTCCACTTT. Protein product: CASSQDRVRNSPLHF.

This clone showed up just a few times. This chain connects TRBV3-1 (or the pseudogene TRBV3-2) to TRBJ2-7; 7 positions match TRBD2. The CDR3 has 16 amino acids. Per the germline V gene, CDR1 is LGHDT and CDR2 is YNNKEL (reference sequence). Trimming at V came to 5 bases and at J to 4 bases, leaving 14 bases not matched to a gene. CDR3 DNA: TGTGCCAGCAGCTCAAAGTGGGGGGAGGGCCCATACGAGCAGTACTTC. Its translation: CASSSKWGEGPYEQYF.

The V call is TRBV18, the J call TRBJ2-1; no definite D call. The CDR3 extends over 12 amino acids. The germline V gene encodes CDR1 KGHSH and CDR2 LQKENI. Deletions cut 6 bases from V and 3 bases from J, with 6 bases between. The CDR3, as DNA: TGTGCCAGCTCGGCGGTCTACAATGAGCAGTTCTTC. Translating gives CASSAVYNEQFF.

This clone showed up just a few times. The genes are TRBV19 and TRBJ2-7, with TRBD2 as a possible D gene (7 bases). The CDR3 is made up of 15 amino acids. Per the germline V gene, CDR1 is LNHDA and CDR2 is SQIVND (reference sequence). Between the trimmed V and J ends, which lost 4 bases and 0 bases, there was a span of 13 bases. This chain's CDR3 is CASSKGGGSSYEQYF. In nucleotides, the CDR3 is TGTGCCAGTAGTAAGGGAGGGGGTAGCTCCTACGAGCAGTACTTC.